This TCR beta chain was obtained from a study of regulatory T cells in long-lasting Graves disease. Germline values: CDR1 DFQATT, CDR2 SNEGSKA (reference sequence). V was clipped by 0 bases and J by 1 base, with 7 bases between them. The CDR3 has 15 amino acids. This sample's time point: newly diagnosed GD, antithyroid drugs for less than 3 months. PBMC-derived RNA was used for the TCR library. iRepertoire HTBI primers and Arm-PCR of CDR3 regions built TCR beta libraries. One entry per CDR3 protein, called by TCRdb with MiXCR from the multiplex PCR reads. The sample includes some 220,000 distinct CDR3 sequences, roughly 19% of them seen just once. This clonotype has just a few counts. This sample was also put to use in a study of T cells in Graves' hyperthyroidism and ophthalmopathy. That work states: Stable Graves' hyperthyroidism meant no ophthalmopathy progression within 18 months. The hyperthyroidism was newly diagnosed and had lasted under 2 months; the patients were aged 18 to 65. The majority of expanded thyroid clonotypes above 0.001 also appeared in blood.

The receptor was isolated from a woman between 25 and 40 years old with Graves disease. This chain connects TRBV20-1 to TRBJ1-6; TRBD1 is a possible D gene (5 bases). The specimen comprised peripheral blood mononuclear cells (PBMCs), sampled at new diagnosis, from a patient treated with antithyroid drugs. The CDR3 sequence: CSARDRVSYNSPLHF. As DNA, the CDR3 is TGCAGTGCTAGAGACAGGGTATCCTATAATTCACCCCTCCACTTT.